One sample yielded the 12 T cell receptor beta chains listed below, sequenced in a study of blood T cell repertoires in COVID-19. The data were produced by immunoSEQ multiplex PCR, yet TCRdb's version contains in-frame clones alone and is incomplete. The top ten hold approximately 2% of the sample, which has more than 85,000 clones, about 90% seen once. The specimen was peripheral blood. The receptors were sampled from a man aged 50-59 years with active COVID-19.

The chain combines TRBV2 with TRBJ2-3, with 8 positions matching TRBD1. The CDR3 is 15 residues long. From germline, CDR1 is SNHLY and CDR2 FYNNEI. V dropped 6 bases and J dropped 4; count of bases not matched to a gene: 9. The CDR3, as DNA: TGTGCCAGCAGGGCACGGACAGGGTCGGCAGATACGCAGTATTTT. It encodes CASRARTGSADTQYF.

As DNA, the CDR3 is TGCGCCAGCAGCCAAGATGGGCTGGCTCGTGAGCAGTTCTTC. Its translation: CASSQDGLAREQFF. The chain carries TRBV4-3 and TRBJ2-1; no definite D call. CDR1 is LGHNA, CDR2 YSLEER, per germline. The length of the CDR3 is 14 residues. Deletions cut 0 bases from V and 9 bases from J, with 12 bases between.

The CDR3 protein is CASSPYSNQPQHF. The CDR3 DNA follows: TGTGCCAGCAGCCCCTATAGCAATCAGCCCCAGCATTTT. The chain joins TRBV6-4 to TRBJ1-5; D unclear. V was trimmed by 6 bases and J by 0 bases, leaving 6 bases between them. The CDR3 covers 13 residues. Per germline, CDR1 MRHNA and CDR2 SNTAGT.

The chain recombines TRBV5-1 with TRBJ1-1, with 9 bases aligning to TRBD1. J lost 3 bases, V lost 4 bases, and 7 bases had no gene match. Germline CDR1 is SGHRS and CDR2 is YFSETQ. The CDR3 has 15 amino acids. Written as DNA, the CDR3 is TGCGCCAGCAGCGGACAGGGGCTGGGGTACACTGAAGCTTTCTTT. Its translation is CASSGQGLGYTEAFF.

The chain uses TRBV2 and TRBJ1-1, with 7 bases matching TRBD1. The V and J ends lost 10 bases and 4 bases, in that order; junction bases with no gene match: 9. Germline V gene data show CDR1 as SNHLY and CDR2 as FYNNEI. The CDR3 runs 13 residues. This CDR3 is CATTGEGVTEAFF. In nucleotides, the CDR3 is TGTGCCACCACAGGGGAAGGGGTCACTGAAGCTTTCTTT.

The chain uses TRBV7-9 and TRBJ2-3; a possible D gene is TRBD2 (5 bases). V was clipped by 5 bases and J by 2 bases, with 23 bases between them. Germline V gene data show CDR1 as SEHNR and CDR2 as FQNEAQ (reference sequence). CDR3 length: 18 residues. This CDR3 reads CASSPRPRQSGYTDTQYF. The CDR3 coding sequence is TGTGCCAGCAGCCCTAGGCCCCGCCAGAGCGGTTACACAGATACGCAGTATTTT.

The chain employs TRBV3-1 (or the pseudogene TRBV3-2) and TRBJ1-5; D is uncertain. Germline V gene data show CDR1 as LGHDT and CDR2 as YNNKEL (reference sequence). This CDR3 comprises 15 residues. The V gene lost 4 bases and the J gene lost 5 bases, with 15 bases spanning the gap. CDR3 residues: CASSPNPNGYQPQHF. The CDR3 DNA sequence: TGTGCCAGCAGCCCGAACCCTAACGGTTATCAGCCCCAGCATTTT.

The genes are TRBV23-1 and TRBJ2-1; 8 nucleotides align to TRBD2. TRBV23-1 is an ORF, with its function uncertain. The CDR3 totals 19 residues. With V trimmed by 3 bases and J by 0 bases, 13 bases remained unmatched. The CDR3 sequence is CASSQLTMGSGSSYNEQFF. The CDR3 DNA is TGCGCCAGCAGTCAGTTGACGATGGGGAGCGGGAGCTCCTACAATGAGCAGTTCTTC.

V gene TRBV28 combines with J gene TRBJ1-1; 7 bases are a match to TRBD1. Germline-derived CDR1 and CDR2 are MDHEN and SYDVKM. The junction had 12 bases not matched to a gene; V was cut back by 7 bases and J by 1 base. This CDR3 is 16 amino acids long. CDR3 DNA: TGTGCCAGCAACGACATGACAGGGCCCCCGAACACTGAAGCTTTCTTT. Its translation: CASNDMTGPPNTEAFF. Full variable domain (rest looked up from reference TRBV28 and TRBJ1-1): DVKVTQSSRYLVKRTGEKVFLECVQDMDHENMFWYRQDPGLGLRLIYFSYDVKMKEKGDIPEGYSVSREKKERFSLILESASTNQTSMYLCASNDMTGPPNTEAFFGQGTRLTVV.

Comment on this clone: One end of the junction fails to match germline, which may point to a read error. The V and J genes are TRBV7-2 and TRBJ2-5; TRBD1 is a possible D gene (6 bases). The germline V gene encodes CDR1 SGHTA and CDR2 FQGNSA. The CDR3 runs to 13 residues. The chain's CDR3 is CASSRRQEGLEHF. The CDR3 coding sequence is TGTGCCAGCAGCCGCAGACAGGAAGGTTTAGAGCACTTC.

V usage is TRBV15 and J usage is TRBJ2-3; the D is unclear. CDR1 is LNHNV and CDR2 is YYDKDF in the germline V gene (reference sequence). The CDR3 runs 14 residues. V was pared by 1 base and J by 3 bases, with 8 bases between. The CDR3 sequence: CATSRGPGTDTQYF. CDR3 nucleotides: TGTGCCACCAGCAGAGGCCCCGGGACAGATACGCAGTATTTT.

V usage is TRBV6-2 or TRBV6-3 and J usage is TRBJ2-5, with TRBD1 as a possible D gene (6 bases). The V end lost 5 bases, the J end lost 5 bases, and 12 bases lay between the germline ends. Germline V gene sequence: CDR1 MNHEY, CDR2 SVGEGT. The CDR3 length is 13 residues. The CDR3 sequence: CASSDGQRETQYF. The CDR3 nucleotides read TGTGCCAGCAGTGACGGACAGAGGGAGACCCAGTACTTC.